The present entry profiles one TCR beta chain with its context. Its cognate antigen is unknown. The authors divided CD4+ cells into CD45RA+ naive and CD45RA-negative memory subsets. The data were obtained in a study of shared clonotypes between healthy human individuals. For the study at large: Each donor's CD8 memory used one plate, CD8 naive two, each CD4 subset three. Study-level findings and limits: Measured sharing among donors was expected to vary with sequencing depth. Between a handful of donors, naive CD4 clonotypes were shared at a level of around 5.1%.

Sequenced by immunoSEQ multiplex PCR; TCRdb stores in-frame clones only, minus some. The sample records around 2,000,000 clones, 95% being singletons. This CDR3 has 15 amino acids. Germline V gene data show CDR1 as SGDLS and CDR2 as YYNGEE. V was cut by 0 bases and J by 3 bases, with 13 bases left in between. The specimen was naive CD4+ T cells sorted from blood. Subset noted: CD45RA+ positively selected. The sequence derives from a man between 18 and 29 years old in good health. This chain uses TRBV9 with TRBJ2-7; D may be TRBD1 or TRBD2 (6 bases each). This CDR3 reads CASSVEEGGYYEQYF. CDR3 bases: TGTGCCAGCAGCGTAGAAGAGGGGGGCTACTACGAGCAGTACTTC.